Sequencing of this TCR beta chain was carried out in a study of T-cell reconstitution after alpha-beta-depleted transplantation in children. Study-wide points: Several patients had high TCRbeta diversity at day 60; it came from surviving recipient T cells and thymic progenitors. Most T-cell counts and diversity one year after the transplant came from T cells that were newly produced. By about two months after transplant, alpha-beta T cells reportedly arose from several hundred graft clones that had expanded.

Comments on this clonotype: Its antigen is currently unknown.

Unique molecular identifiers were built into the TCRbeta library. TCRdb reanalysed the PCR reads using MiXCR and keeps one entry per CDR3 protein. This table holds under 450,000 distinct CDR3 sequences, around 16% found once. Germline lookup yields CDR1 SEHNR and CDR2 FQNEAQ (reference sequence). CDR3 size: 15 residues. V was shortened by 1 base and J by 5 bases, with 14 bases between the two germline ends. This TCR derives from a boy under two years old who had a stem cell transplant for Wiskott-Aldrich syndrome, so the T cells may come from the graft donor. The material sequenced was PBMCs, mostly from graft donor cells, taken 360 days after TCRalphabeta/CD19-depleted stem cell transplant. The rearrangement links TRBV7-9 to TRBJ2-5, with D possibly TRBD2 on 6 matching bases. The CDR3 loop reads CASSLDAGWWETQYF. The CDR3, as DNA: TGTGCCAGCAGCTTAGATGCGGGGTGGTGGGAGACCCAGTACTTC.